These 20 T cell receptor beta chains originate from one sample sequenced in a study of cytomegalovirus exposure and HLA in healthy donors. Measured with immunoSEQ multiplex PCR; TCRdb has only the in-frame clones, and not every one. The sample contains about 120,000 clones, 89% of which appear only once. Sample: PBMCs. These receptors all come from a woman aged 18-29 years in good health and CMV-seronegative.

This rearrangement joins TRBV30 to TRBJ2-3; 10 nucleotides align to TRBD2. Germline loops: CDR1 GTSNPN, CDR2 SVGIG (reference sequence). The CDR3 runs to 14 residues. Trimming removed 3 bases from V and 4 bases from J; junction bases left unmatched: 4. CDR3 protein: CAWSALAGSDTQYF. The CDR3 nucleotides read TGTGCCTGGAGCGCACTAGCGGGATCAGATACGCAGTATTTT.

CDR3 loop: CASSLGLLNSWSSYNEQFF. The CDR3 coding sequence is TGCGCCAGCAGCTTGGGTCTCCTCAATAGCTGGAGCTCCTACAATGAGCAGTTCTTC. V and J are TRBV5-1 and TRBJ2-1; D is unclear. Trimming shortened V by 0 bases and J by 0 bases, and 19 bases separated the two germline ends. The CDR3 loop spans 19 amino acids. Per the germline V gene, CDR1 is SGHRS and CDR2 is YFSETQ.

The chain recombines TRBV11-2 with TRBJ2-2; a weak D match, TRBD2 (6 bases). In germline, CDR1 is SGHAT, CDR2 FQNNGV. Trimming pared 4 bases from V and 7 bases from J, leaving 19 bases between. This CDR3 comprises 16 residues. The CDR3 coding sequence is TGTGCCAGCAGCTCCCTATATTCGGGGGAGGACGGGGAGCTGTTTTTT. It translates to CASSSLYSGEDGELFF.

This sequence joins TRBV2 and TRBJ2-1; a weak D match, TRBD2 (5 bases). The CDR3 runs 13 residues. With 3 bases removed from V and 9 bases from J, the gap between germline ends came to 12 bases. Germline V gene lookup returns CDR1 SNHLY and CDR2 FYNNEI. The CDR3 DNA reads TGTGCCAGCAGTGAGGAGCGGTGGGGTGAGCAGTTCTTC. Translation gives CASSEERWGEQFF.

The chain recombines TRBV5-7 with TRBJ1-2; D not resolved. TRBV5-7 is marked as an open reading frame, function uncertain. CDR3 size: 14 residues. With 2 bases removed from V and 10 bases from J, the gap between germline ends came to 18 bases. CDR3 sequence: CASSLMPPQRSYTF. Written as DNA, the CDR3 is TGTGCCAGCAGCTTAATGCCCCCTCAGAGGTCCTACACCTTC.

This clone has only a few counts. J is TRBJ1-2 and V is TRBV9; TRBD1 might be the D (5 bases). The CDR3 is 15 amino acids. V was pared by 0 bases and J by 4 bases, with 13 bases between. Germline-derived CDR1 and CDR2 are SGDLS and YYNGEE. CDR3 in DNA: TGTGCCAGCAGCGTAGATGAAGGGGTAGGCTATGGCTACACCTTC. Its protein is CASSVDEGVGYGYTF.

This clone was observed a single time. V usage is TRBV6-4 and J usage is TRBJ2-1; the match to TRBD1 covers 8 bases. Trimming cost V 6 bases and J 12 bases; bases outside gene matches: 4. There are 11 residues in the CDR3. Germline values: CDR1 MRHNA, CDR2 SNTAGT. The CDR3 region has the DNA TGTGCCAGCAGCCCCGGACAGGGGCAGTTCTTC. This translates into CASSPGQGQFF.

The chain is built from TRBV10-1 and TRBJ2-7; D is undetermined. This CDR3 has 14 residues. CDR1 and CDR2 (germline): WNHNN, SYGVQD (reference sequence). With 2 bases removed from V and 2 bases from J, the gap between germline ends came to 10 bases. The CDR3 DNA follows: TGCGCCAGCAGTGAGAATTTGCAGACCTACGAGCAGTACTTC. As protein: CASSENLQTYEQYF.

The chain uses TRBV28 and TRBJ2-7; 7 bases agree with TRBD1. CDR3 size: 16 residues. V shed 7 bases, J shed 0 bases, and the junction held 12 bases outside the gene matches. Germline V gene lookup returns CDR1 MDHEN and CDR2 SYDVKM. In DNA form, the CDR3 reads TGTGCCAGCAAGGCCCGGACAGGCGCCTCCTCCTACGAGCAGTACTTC. Translating gives CASKARTGASSYEQYF.

The chain recombines TRBV5-6 with TRBJ1-1; D is unresolved. V lost 1 base, J lost 7 bases, and 14 bases lay in between. The CDR3 extends over 14 amino acids. CDR1 and CDR2 from the germline V gene are SGHDT and YYEEEE. The CDR3 region is CASSLSLQVLEAFF. DNA of the CDR3: TGTGCCAGCAGCTTGTCATTGCAGGTCCTTGAAGCTTTCTTT. Full variable domain (rest looked up from reference TRBV5-6 and TRBJ1-1): DAGVTQSPTHLIKTRGQQVTLRCSPKSGHDTVSWYQQALGQGPQFIFQYYEEEERQRGNFPDRFSGHQFPNYSSELNVNALLLGDSALYLCASSLSLQVLEAFFGQGTRLTVV.

V and J are TRBV7-9 and TRBJ2-1, with 12 bases that match TRBD2. V dropped 3 bases and J dropped 12; count of bases not matched to a gene: 9. Germline CDR1 SEHNR, CDR2 FQNEAQ (reference sequence). The CDR3 has 15 residues. In DNA, the CDR3 is TGTGCCAGCAGCTTGCTAGCGGGAGGGGGCCGGATGCAGTTCTTC. Translated, it gives CASSLLAGGGRMQFF.

The gene calls are TRBV7-9 and TRBJ2-7; 7 bases agree with TRBD2. CDR3 size: 16 residues. The V segment lost 4 bases and the J segment 2 bases; nucleotides outside the gene matches: 11. Germline CDR1 SEHNR, CDR2 FQNEAQ (reference sequence). CDR3 in DNA: TGTGCCAGCAGCTCTACCTGGGGGGGGAATGCCTACGAGCAGTACTTC. Translated, it gives CASSSTWGGNAYEQYF.

This clone showed up just once. This sequence joins TRBV5-1 and TRBJ2-3, with 9 bases lining up with TRBD2. Germline V lookup: CDR1 SGHRS, CDR2 YFSETQ. CDR3 length: 16 amino acids. V was pared by 7 bases and J by 4 bases, with 13 bases of the junction left unmatched. The CDR3 loop is CASGLVSGRDADTQYF. As DNA, the CDR3 is TGCGCCAGCGGATTGGTTAGCGGGAGAGACGCAGATACGCAGTATTTT.

The gene calls are TRBV2 and TRBJ2-7; D is possibly TRBD1 (6 bases). This CDR3 is 13 amino acids long. Looked up from germline, CDR1 is SNHLY and CDR2 is FYNNEI. The V end was cut by 7 bases, the J end by 4 bases, with 14 bases between. CDR3 nucleotide sequence: TGTGCCAGCAAGCCAGGGGAAGGGTACGAGCAGTACTTC. Amino acid sequence: CASKPGEGYEQYF.

The chain combines TRBV5-1 with TRBJ2-3; 7 nucleotides agree with TRBD2. J was trimmed by 5 bases and V by 0 bases; bases with no gene match: 9. Germline CDR1 is SGHRS and CDR2 is YFSETQ. The CDR3 totals 16 residues. The CDR3 DNA reads as TGCGCCAGCAGCTTGGCCTCGCGGGAGAGTAAAGATACGCAGTATTTT. Protein product: CASSLASRESKDTQYF. Combining the CDR3 with reference TRBV5-1 and TRBJ2-3 gives the whole variable domain KAGVTQTPRYLIKTRGQQVTLSCSPISGHRSVSWYQQTPGQGLQFLFEYFSETQRNKGNFPGRFSGRQFSNSRSEMNVSTLELGDSALYLCASSLASRESKDTQYFGPGTRLTVL.

The chain recombines TRBV15 with TRBJ2-7; a possible D gene is TRBD2 (6 bases). This CDR3 has 14 residues. Trimming left V 3 bases short and J 3 bases short, with 12 bases between. Germline V gene lookup returns CDR1 LNHNV and CDR2 YYDKDF (reference sequence). In DNA form, the CDR3 reads TGTGCCACCAGCAGCGGTATGGGGGGCTACGAGCAGTACTTC. It encodes CATSSGMGGYEQYF.

The chain combines TRBV28 with TRBJ2-3; D is ambiguous. This CDR3 is 16 amino acids long. With 1 base removed from V and 2 bases from J, the gap between germline ends came to 13 bases. CDR1 and CDR2 from the germline V gene are MDHEN and SYDVKM. Written as DNA, the CDR3 is TGTGCCAGCAGTTTATTCAGGTCCCGGCACACAGATACGCAGTATTTT. The encoded protein is CASSLFRSRHTDTQYF.

The chain has TRBV7-9 and TRBJ2-3, with a possible D match to TRBD2 (5 bases). V lost 5 bases and J lost 2, with 14 bases in between. Per the germline V gene, CDR1 is SEHNR and CDR2 is FQNEAQ (reference sequence). There are 15 residues in the CDR3. DNA for the CDR3: TGTGCCAGCAGCCCTACCGGACTGAACACAGATACGCAGTATTTT. This encodes CASSPTGLNTDTQYF.

The chain carries TRBV5-6 and TRBJ2-6; D gene ambiguous. The CDR3 extends over 16 amino acids. The germline V gene encodes CDR1 SGHDT and CDR2 YYEEEE. The germline V and J ends were trimmed by 2 bases and 0 bases, with 9 bases remaining between them. This CDR3 is CASSLGVASGANVLTF. The CDR3 nucleotides are TGTGCCAGCAGCTTAGGAGTGGCCTCTGGGGCCAACGTCCTGACTTTC.

The CDR3 sequence is CASSVRDSSTDTQYF. CDR3 sequence (DNA): TGTGCCAGCAGCGTAAGGGACTCCAGCACAGATACGCAGTATTTT. The chain combines TRBV9 with TRBJ2-3; tentatively, D is TRBD2 (6 bases). The CDR3 is made up of 15 amino acids. Trimming removed 1 base at V and 0 bases at J, with 9 bases between. In germline, CDR1 is SGDLS, CDR2 YYNGEE.